The subject of this entry is one T cell receptor beta chain. CDR1 and CDR2 from the germline V gene are LGHDT and YNNKEL (reference sequence). The CDR3 covers 15 residues. J was trimmed by 8 bases and V by 3 bases; bases with no gene match: 10. The sample comes from a study of blood T cell repertoires in COVID-19. Background on the study: Samples came from the United States, Italy and Spain, spanning acute and convalescent COVID-19.

The authors' processing: Amplified reference gene primers provided the basis for estimating nucleated cell counts. Data came from immunoSEQ multiplex PCR; TCRdb stores just in-frame clones and leaves some out. V and J calls and clone size follow that table, whereas D and trimming were derived from the DNA. The sample consists of under 300,000 clones, more than 60% of them appearing once. The sequenced sample was peripheral blood. V is TRBV3-1 (or the pseudogene TRBV3-2) and J is TRBJ1-2; 9 nucleotides agree with TRBD1. The origin of this receptor is a woman between 35 and 50 years old with active or convalescent COVID-19. This CDR3 reads CASSQPGTGWEGYTF. DNA for the CDR3: TGTGCCAGCAGCCAGCCCGGGACAGGGTGGGAAGGCTACACCTTC.